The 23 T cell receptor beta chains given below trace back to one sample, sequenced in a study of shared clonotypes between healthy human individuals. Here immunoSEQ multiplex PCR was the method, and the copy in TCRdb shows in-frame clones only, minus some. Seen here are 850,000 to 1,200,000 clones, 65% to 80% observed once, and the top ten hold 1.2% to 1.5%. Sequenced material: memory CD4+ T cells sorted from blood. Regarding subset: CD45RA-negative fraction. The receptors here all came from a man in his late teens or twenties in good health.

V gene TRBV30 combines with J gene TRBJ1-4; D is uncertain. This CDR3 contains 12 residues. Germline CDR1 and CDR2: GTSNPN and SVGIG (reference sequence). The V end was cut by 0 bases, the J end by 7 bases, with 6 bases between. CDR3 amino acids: CAWSVTREKLFF. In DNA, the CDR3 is TGTGCCTGGAGTGTTACCCGTGAAAAACTGTTTTTT. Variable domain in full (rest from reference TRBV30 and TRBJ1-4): SQTIHQWPATLVQPVGSPLSLECTVEGTSNPNLYWYRQAAGRGLQLLFYSVGIGQISSEVPQNLSASRPQDRQFILSSKKLLLSDSGFYLCAWSVTREKLFFGSGTQLSVL.

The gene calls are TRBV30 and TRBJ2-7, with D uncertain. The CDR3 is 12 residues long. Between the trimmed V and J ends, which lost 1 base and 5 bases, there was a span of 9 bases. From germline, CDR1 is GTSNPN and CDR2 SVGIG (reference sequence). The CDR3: CAWSASAHEQYF. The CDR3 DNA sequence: TGTGCCTGGAGTGCGAGTGCCCACGAGCAGTACTTC.

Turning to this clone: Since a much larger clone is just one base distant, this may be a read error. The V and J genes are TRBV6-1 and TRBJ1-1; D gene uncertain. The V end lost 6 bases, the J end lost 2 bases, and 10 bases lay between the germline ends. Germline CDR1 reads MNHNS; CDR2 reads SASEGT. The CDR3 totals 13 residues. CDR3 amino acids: CASRMDGNTEAFF. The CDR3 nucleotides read TGTGCCAGCAGAATGGACGGAAACACTGAAGCTTTCTTT.

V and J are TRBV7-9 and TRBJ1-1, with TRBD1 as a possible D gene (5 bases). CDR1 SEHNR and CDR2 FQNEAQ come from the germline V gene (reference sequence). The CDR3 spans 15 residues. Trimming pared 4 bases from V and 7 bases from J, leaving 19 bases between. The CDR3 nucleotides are TGTGCCAGCAGCTCCACGGGGGAGGCGGCCTTTGAAGCTTTCTTT. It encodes CASSSTGEAAFEAFF.

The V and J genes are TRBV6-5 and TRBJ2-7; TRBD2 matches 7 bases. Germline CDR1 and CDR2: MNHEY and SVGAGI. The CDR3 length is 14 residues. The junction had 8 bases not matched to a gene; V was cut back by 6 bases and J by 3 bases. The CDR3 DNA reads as TGTGCCAGCAGCAAGGACTGGGAGGGCTACGAGCAGTACTTC. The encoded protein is CASSKDWEGYEQYF.

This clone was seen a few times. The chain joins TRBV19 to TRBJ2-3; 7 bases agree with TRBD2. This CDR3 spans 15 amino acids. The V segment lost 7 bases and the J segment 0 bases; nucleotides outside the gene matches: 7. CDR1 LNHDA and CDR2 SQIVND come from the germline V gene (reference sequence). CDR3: CASTSSGGSTDTQYF. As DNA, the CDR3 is TGTGCCAGTACCTCTAGCGGAGGAAGCACAGATACGCAGTATTTT.

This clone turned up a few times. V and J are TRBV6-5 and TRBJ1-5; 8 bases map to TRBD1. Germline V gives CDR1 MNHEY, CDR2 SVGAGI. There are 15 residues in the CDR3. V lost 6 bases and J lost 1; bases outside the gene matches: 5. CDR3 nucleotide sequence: TGTGCCAGCAGCAGGGGGCCGGGGAGCAATCAGCCCCAGCATTTT. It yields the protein CASSRGPGSNQPQHF.

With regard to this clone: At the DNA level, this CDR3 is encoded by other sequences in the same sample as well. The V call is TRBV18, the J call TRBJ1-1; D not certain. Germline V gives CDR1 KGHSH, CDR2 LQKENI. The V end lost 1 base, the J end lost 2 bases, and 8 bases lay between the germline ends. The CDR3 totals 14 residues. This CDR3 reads CASSPQGGNTEAFF. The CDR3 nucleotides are TGTGCCAGCTCACCACAGGGCGGTAACACTGAAGCTTTCTTT. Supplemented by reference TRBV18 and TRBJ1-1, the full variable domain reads NAGVMQNPRHLVRRRGQEARLRCSPMKGHSHVYWYRQLPEEGLKFMVYLQKENIIDESGMPKERFSAEFPKEGPSILRIQQVVRGDSAAYFCASSPQGGNTEAFFGQGTRLTVV.

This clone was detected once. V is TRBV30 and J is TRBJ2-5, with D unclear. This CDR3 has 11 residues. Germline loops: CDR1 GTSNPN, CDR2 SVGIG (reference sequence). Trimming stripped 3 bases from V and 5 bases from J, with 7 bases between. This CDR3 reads CAWSSLETQYF. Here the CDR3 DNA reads TGTGCCTGGAGCTCACTGGAGACCCAGTACTTC. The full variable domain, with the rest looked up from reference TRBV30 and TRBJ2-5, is SQTIHQWPATLVQPVGSPLSLECTVEGTSNPNLYWYRQAAGRGLQLLFYSVGIGQISSEVPQNLSASRPQDRQFILSSKKLLLSDSGFYLCAWSSLETQYFGPGTRLLVL.

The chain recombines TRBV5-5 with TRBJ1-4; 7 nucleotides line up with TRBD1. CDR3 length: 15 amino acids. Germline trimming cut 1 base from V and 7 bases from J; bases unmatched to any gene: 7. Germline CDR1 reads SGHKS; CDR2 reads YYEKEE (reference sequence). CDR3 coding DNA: TGTGCCAGCAGCTTGAGACAGGGAGGAGGTGAAAAACTGTTTTTT. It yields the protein CASSLRQGGGEKLFF.

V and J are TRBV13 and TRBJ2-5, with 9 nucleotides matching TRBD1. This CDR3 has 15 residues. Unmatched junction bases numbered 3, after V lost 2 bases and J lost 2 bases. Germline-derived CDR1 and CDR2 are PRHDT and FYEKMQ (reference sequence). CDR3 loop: CASSLYRGLQETQYF. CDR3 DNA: TGTGCCAGCAGCTTATACAGGGGGCTACAAGAGACCCAGTACTTC.

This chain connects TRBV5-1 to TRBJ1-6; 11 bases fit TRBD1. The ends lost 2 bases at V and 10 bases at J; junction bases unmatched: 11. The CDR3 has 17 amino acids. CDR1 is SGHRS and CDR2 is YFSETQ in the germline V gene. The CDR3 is CASSFGEGQGARSPLHF. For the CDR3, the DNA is TGCGCCAGCAGCTTCGGGGAAGGACAGGGGGCTCGATCACCCCTCCACTTT.

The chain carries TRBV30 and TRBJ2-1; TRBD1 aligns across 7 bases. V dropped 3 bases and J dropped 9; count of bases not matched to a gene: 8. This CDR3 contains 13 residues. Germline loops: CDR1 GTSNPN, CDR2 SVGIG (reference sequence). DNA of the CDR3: TGTGCCTGGAGGGGACAGTTAAGGGGTGAGCAGTTCTTC. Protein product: CAWRGQLRGEQFF.

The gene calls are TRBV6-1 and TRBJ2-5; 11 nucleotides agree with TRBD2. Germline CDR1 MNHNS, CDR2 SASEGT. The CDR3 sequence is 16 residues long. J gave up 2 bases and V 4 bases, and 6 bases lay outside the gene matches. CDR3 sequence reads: CASSVGPSGGQETQYF. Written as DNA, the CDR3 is TGTGCCAGCAGTGTGGGTCCTAGCGGGGGGCAAGAGACCCAGTACTTC.

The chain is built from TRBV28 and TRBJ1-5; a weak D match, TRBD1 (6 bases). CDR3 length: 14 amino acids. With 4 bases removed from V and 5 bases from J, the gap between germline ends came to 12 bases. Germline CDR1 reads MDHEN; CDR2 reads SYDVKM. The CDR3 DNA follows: TGTGCCAGCAGTTCGGGCAGGGGAGATCAGCCCCAGCATTTT. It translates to CASSSGRGDQPQHF.

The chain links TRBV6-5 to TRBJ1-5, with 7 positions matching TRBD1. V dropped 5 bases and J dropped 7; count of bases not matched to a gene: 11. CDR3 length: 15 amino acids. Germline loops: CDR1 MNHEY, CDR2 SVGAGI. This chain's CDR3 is CASSTDRASGQPQHF. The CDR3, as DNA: TGTGCCAGCAGTACTGACAGGGCGTCGGGACAGCCCCAGCATTTT.

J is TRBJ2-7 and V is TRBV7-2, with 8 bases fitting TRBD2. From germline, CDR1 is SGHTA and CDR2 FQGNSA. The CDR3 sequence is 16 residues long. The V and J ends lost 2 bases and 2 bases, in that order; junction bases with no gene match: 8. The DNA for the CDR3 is TGTGCCAGCAGCTTAATATCGGGAGGGCCTCCCTACGAGCAGTACTTC. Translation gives CASSLISGGPPYEQYF. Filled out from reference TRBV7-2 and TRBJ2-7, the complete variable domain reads GAGVSQSPSNKVTEKGKDVELRCDPISGHTALYWYRQSLGQGLEFLIYFQGNSAPDKSGLPSDRFSAERTGGSVSTLTIQRTQQEDSAVYLCASSLISGGPPYEQYFGPGTRLTVT.

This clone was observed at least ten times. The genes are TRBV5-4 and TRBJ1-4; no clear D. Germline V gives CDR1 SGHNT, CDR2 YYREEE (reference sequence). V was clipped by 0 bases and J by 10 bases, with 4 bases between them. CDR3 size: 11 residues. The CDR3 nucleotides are TGTGCCAGCAGCTTGGAGGGAAAACTGTTTTTT. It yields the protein CASSLEGKLFF.

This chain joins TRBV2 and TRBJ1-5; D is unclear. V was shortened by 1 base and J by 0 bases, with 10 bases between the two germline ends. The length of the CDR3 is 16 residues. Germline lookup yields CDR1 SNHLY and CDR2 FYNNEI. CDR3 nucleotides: TGTGCCAGCAGTGAAGTGTTGGGTATTAGCAATCAGCCCCAGCATTTT. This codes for CASSEVLGISNQPQHF.

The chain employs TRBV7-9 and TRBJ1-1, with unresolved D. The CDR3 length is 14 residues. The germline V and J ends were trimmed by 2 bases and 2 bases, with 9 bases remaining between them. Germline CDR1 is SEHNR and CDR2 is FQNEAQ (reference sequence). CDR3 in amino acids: CASSLSLSNTEAFF. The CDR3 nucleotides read TGTGCCAGCAGCTTATCTTTATCAAACACTGAAGCTTTCTTT.

The CDR3 is CASSETGVTYNSPLHF. The CDR3 bases are TGTGCCAGCAGTGAGACAGGGGTAACCTATAATTCACCCCTCCACTTT. This chain links TRBV6-1 with TRBJ1-6, with 8 bases lining up with TRBD1. Germline CDR1 reads MNHNS; CDR2 reads SASEGT. Germline trimming cut 3 bases from V and 2 bases from J; bases unmatched to any gene: 3. The CDR3 is made up of 16 amino acids.

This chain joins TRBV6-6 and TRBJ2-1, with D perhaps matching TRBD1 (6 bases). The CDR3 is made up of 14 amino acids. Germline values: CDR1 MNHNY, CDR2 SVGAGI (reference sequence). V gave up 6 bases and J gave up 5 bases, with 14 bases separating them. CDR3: CASSDGTRNNEQFF. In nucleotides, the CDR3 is TGTGCCAGCAGCGACGGGACACGTAACAATGAGCAGTTCTTC.

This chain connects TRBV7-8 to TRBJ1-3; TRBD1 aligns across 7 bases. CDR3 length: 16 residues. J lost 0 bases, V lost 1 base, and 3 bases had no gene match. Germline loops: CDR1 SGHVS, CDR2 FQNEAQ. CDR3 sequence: CASSLGRQGSGNTIYF. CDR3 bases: TGTGCCAGCAGCTTAGGACGACAGGGCTCTGGAAACACCATATATTTT.